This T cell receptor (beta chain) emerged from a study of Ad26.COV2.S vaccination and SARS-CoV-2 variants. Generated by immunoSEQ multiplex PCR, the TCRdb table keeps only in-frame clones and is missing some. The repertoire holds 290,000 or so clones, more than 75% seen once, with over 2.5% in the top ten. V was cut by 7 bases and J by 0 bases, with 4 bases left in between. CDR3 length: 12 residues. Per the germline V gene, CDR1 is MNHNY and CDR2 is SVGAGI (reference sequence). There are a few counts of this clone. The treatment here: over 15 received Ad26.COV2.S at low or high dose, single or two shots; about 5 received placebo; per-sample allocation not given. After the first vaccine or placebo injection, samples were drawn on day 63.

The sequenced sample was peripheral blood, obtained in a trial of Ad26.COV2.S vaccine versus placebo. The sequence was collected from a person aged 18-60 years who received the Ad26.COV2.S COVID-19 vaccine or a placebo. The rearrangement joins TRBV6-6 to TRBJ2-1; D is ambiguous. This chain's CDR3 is CASTDSYNEQFF. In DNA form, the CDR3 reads TGTGCCAGCACTGACTCCTACAATGAGCAGTTCTTC.